The 5 T cell receptor beta chains below were found in one sample sequenced in a study of T cell changes during pregnancy in multiple sclerosis. Generated by immunoSEQ multiplex PCR, the TCRdb table keeps only in-frame clones and is missing some. The sample has 80,000 to 95,000 clones; 90% to 95% are singletons. The specimen comprised peripheral blood, sampled in the second trimester of pregnancy. All receptors derive from a female donor with multiple sclerosis, enrolled in a pregnancy study.

This clone was observed a single time. This rearrangement joins TRBV6-5 to TRBJ2-4, with 7 nucleotides matching TRBD2. Looked up from germline, CDR1 is MNHEY and CDR2 is SVGAGI. After removal of 2 bases from V and 5 bases from J, the junction contained 3 bases not matched to a gene. This CDR3 is built from 14 residues. The CDR3 bases are TGTGCCAGCAGTTACGGGGGGGAGGAAAACATTCAGTACTTC. As protein: CASSYGGEENIQYF.

Only one count was recorded for this clone. CDR3 residues: CASRVGALGYNEQFF. In DNA, the CDR3 is TGTGCCAGTAGGGTTGGGGCGTTGGGGTACAATGAGCAGTTCTTC. This chain connects TRBV19 to TRBJ2-1; D may be TRBD1 (5 bases). The length of the CDR3 is 15 residues. V dropped 6 bases and J dropped 4 bases, with 16 bases sitting between them. Per the germline V gene, CDR1 is LNHDA and CDR2 is SQIVND (reference sequence).

DNA of the CDR3: TGCGCCAGCAGCTTACGTCAGGGATCCTACGAGCAGTACTTC. This translates into CASSLRQGSYEQYF. The chain couples TRBV5-1 to TRBJ2-7; a weak D match, TRBD1 (5 bases). Germline assignment: CDR1 SGHRS and CDR2 YFSETQ. Trimming removed 2 bases at V and 1 base at J, with 10 bases between. The length of the CDR3 is 14 residues.

The chain uses TRBV7-7 and TRBJ2-3; TRBD1 might be the D (5 bases). The ends were cut back, 2 bases at V and 4 bases at J, with 10 bases in the middle. CDR1 and CDR2 from the germline V gene are SSHAT and FNYEAQ (reference sequence). The CDR3 totals 14 residues. Written as DNA, the CDR3 is TGTGCCAGCAGCTTATTCGAAGGGGCAGATACGCAGTATTTT. As protein: CASSLFEGADTQYF.

This clone was seen just once. The J gene is TRBJ1-3, the V gene TRBV27; a possible D gene is TRBD1 (6 bases). CDR1 is MNHEY and CDR2 is SMNVEV in the germline V gene (reference sequence). There are 14 residues in the CDR3. The CDR3 nucleotides read TGTGCGCCCAAGAGGGGGTACTCTGGAAACACCATATATTTT. Residues: CAPKRGYSGNTIYF.